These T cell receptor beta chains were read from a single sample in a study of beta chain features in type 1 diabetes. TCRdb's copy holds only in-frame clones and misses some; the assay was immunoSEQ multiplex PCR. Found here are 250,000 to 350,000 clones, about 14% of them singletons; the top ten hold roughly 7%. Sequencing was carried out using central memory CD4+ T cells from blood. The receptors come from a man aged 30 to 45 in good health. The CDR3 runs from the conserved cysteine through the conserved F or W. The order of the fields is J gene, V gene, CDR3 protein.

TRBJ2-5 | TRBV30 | CAWSLLAEETRYF
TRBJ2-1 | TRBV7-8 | CASSLVQGAGPQHNEQFF
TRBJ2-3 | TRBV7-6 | CASSLAGGRADTQYF
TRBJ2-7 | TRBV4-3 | CASSQDGFRGRSKNSYEQYF
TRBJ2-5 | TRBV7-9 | CASSFRRPQETQYF
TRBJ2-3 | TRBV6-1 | CASIGLDTQYF
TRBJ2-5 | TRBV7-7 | CASSQVGSGGETQYF
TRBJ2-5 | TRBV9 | CASSVGSLAGGPETQYF
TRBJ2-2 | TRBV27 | CASSSPGLAAGELFF
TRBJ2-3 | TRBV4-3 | CASSDRTSGSFTDTQYF
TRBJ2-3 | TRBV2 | CASGYGIDTDTQYF
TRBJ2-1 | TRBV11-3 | CASSREGTGVNEQFF
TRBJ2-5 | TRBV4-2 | CASSQDLGGRETQYF
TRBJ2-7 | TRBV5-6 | CASSRRGTGGEQYF
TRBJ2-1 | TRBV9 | CASSGTSGLNEQFF
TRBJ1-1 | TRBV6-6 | CASLAGVGMNTEAFF
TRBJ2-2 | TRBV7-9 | CASSPPRGAGELFF
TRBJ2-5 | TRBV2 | CASSGDQETQYF
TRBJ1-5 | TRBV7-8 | CASSAQGRNQPQHF
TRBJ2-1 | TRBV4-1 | CASKRDTRNEQFF
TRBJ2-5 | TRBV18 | CASSPGEWAQQETQYF
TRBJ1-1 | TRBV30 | CAWSVWGESTEAFF
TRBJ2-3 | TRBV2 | CASSEGTGEFTDTQYF
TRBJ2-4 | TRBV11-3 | CASSLGEGVTKNIQYF
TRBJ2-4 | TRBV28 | CASSPGQGKNIQYF
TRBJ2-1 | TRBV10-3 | CAISLQGASYNEQFF
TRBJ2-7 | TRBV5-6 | CASGKIEQYF
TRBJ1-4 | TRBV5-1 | CASSPDGQGNEKLFF
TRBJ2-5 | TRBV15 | CATSRDLAAETQYF
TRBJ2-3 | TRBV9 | CASSELAGGGTDTQYF
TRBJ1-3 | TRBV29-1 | CSGSKRDRSGNTIYF